The rows below give T cell receptor beta chains drawn from one sample of a study of cytomegalovirus exposure and HLA in healthy donors. Produced via immunoSEQ multiplex PCR; TCRdb's table is partial and in-frame only. Of around 60,000 clones detected, around 92% appear once; the ten largest clones hold around 1.2%. Sequenced sample: PBMCs. The source is a woman aged 18-29 years in good health and CMV-seronegative. Both conserved end residues are part of each CDR3. Each record gives: D gene, J gene, V gene, clone size, CDR3 protein, CDR3 DNA. The D gene is left open where the match is weak. Where a row states a size, it is once, few, many or the class of an expanded clone; other rows omit it.

D: -
J: TRBJ1-1
V: TRBV2
size: once
CDR3: CASRGGGTANTEAFF
DNA: TGTGCCAGCAGGGGGGGAGGAACGGCGAACACTGAAGCTTTCTTT

D: -
J: TRBJ2-3
V: TRBV2
size: -
CDR3: CASNRASTDTQYF
DNA: TGTGCCAGCAACAGGGCCAGCACAGATACGCAGTATTTT

D: TRBD1
J: TRBJ1-2
V: TRBV13
size: -
CDR3: CASSSVDREDGYTF
DNA: TGTGCCAGCAGCTCGGTGGACAGGGAAGATGGCTACACCTTC

D: TRBD1
J: TRBJ2-5
V: TRBV11-3
size: -
CDR3: CASSSGTDQETQYF
DNA: TGTGCCAGCAGCTCTGGGACAGACCAAGAGACCCAGTACTTC

D: -
J: TRBJ2-5
V: TRBV7-8
size: -
CDR3: CASSFLAEQETQYF
DNA: TGTGCCAGCAGCTTCCTAGCAGAGCAAGAGACCCAGTACTTC

D: TRBD1
J: TRBJ2-3
V: TRBV7-9
size: -
CDR3: CASSPTGGVDTQYF
DNA: TGTGCCAGCAGTCCGACAGGGGGAGTTGATACGCAGTATTTT

D: TRBD2
J: TRBJ2-7
V: TRBV28
size: -
CDR3: CASSATGGSQYEQYF
DNA: TGTGCCAGCAGTGCGACGGGGGGGAGTCAATACGAGCAGTACTTC

D: -
J: TRBJ2-2
V: TRBV4-3
size: -
CDR3: CASSPIQDTGELFF
DNA: TGCGCCAGCAGCCCAATACAGGACACCGGGGAGCTGTTTTTT

D: -
J: TRBJ2-5
V: TRBV6-6
size: -
CDR3: CASTHQEQETQYF
DNA: TGTGCCAGCACACACCAAGAACAAGAGACCCAGTACTTC

D: -
J: TRBJ2-3
V: TRBV11-2
size: -
CDR3: CASSFYREADTQYF
DNA: TGTGCCAGCAGCTTTTATAGGGAGGCAGATACGCAGTATTTT

D: TRBD2
J: TRBJ2-1
V: TRBV2
size: -
CDR3: CASTKAGGYDEQFF
DNA: TGTGCCAGCACCAAAGCGGGGGGTTACGATGAGCAGTTCTTC

D: TRBD2
J: TRBJ2-5
V: TRBV28
size: -
CDR3: CASSPPGLAWAQETQYF
DNA: TGTGCCAGCAGCCCCCCCGGACTAGCGTGGGCCCAAGAGACCCAGTACTTC

D: TRBD1
J: TRBJ1-1
V: TRBV7-2
size: -
CDR3: CASSFHQGGIEAFF
DNA: TGTGCCAGCAGCTTTCATCAGGGGGGAATTGAAGCTTTCTTT

D: TRBD2
J: TRBJ2-5
V: TRBV7-9
size: -
CDR3: CASSLNPSGDQETQYF
DNA: TGTGCCAGCAGCTTAAATCCTAGCGGGGATCAAGAGACCCAGTACTTC

D: -
J: TRBJ2-1
V: TRBV4-2
size: -
CDR3: CASSQDGQYNEQFF
DNA: TGTGCCAGCAGCCAGGATGGACAGTACAATGAGCAGTTCTTC

D: TRBD2
J: TRBJ2-2
V: TRBV30
size: -
CDR3: CAWSLGAGRNGELFF
DNA: TGTGCCTGGAGTCTCGGAGCGGGAAGGAACGGGGAGCTGTTTTTT

D: -
J: TRBJ2-5
V: TRBV29-1
size: -
CDR3: CSVGQEETQYF
DNA: TGCAGCGTTGGTCAGGAAGAGACCCAGTACTTC

D: TRBD2
J: TRBJ2-1
V: TRBV28
size: -
CDR3: CASSRNSGTSHEQFF
DNA: TGTGCCAGCAGCCGAAATAGCGGGACTTCGCATGAGCAGTTCTTC

D: TRBD1
J: TRBJ1-1
V: TRBV7-9
size: -
CDR3: CASSPETGGNTEAFF
DNA: TGTGCCAGCAGCCCCGAAACAGGGGGGAACACTGAAGCTTTCTTT

D: -
J: TRBJ2-7
V: TRBV7-9
size: -
CDR3: CASSLGAYEQYF
DNA: TGTGCCAGCAGCTTGGGGGCATACGAGCAGTACTTC

D: -
J: TRBJ2-7
V: TRBV6-6
size: -
CDR3: CASSKLGSHEQYF
DNA: TGTGCCAGCAGCAAACTAGGCTCCCACGAGCAGTACTTC

D: TRBD1
J: TRBJ1-6
V: TRBV28
size: -
CDR3: CASRALGQLGYNSPLHF
DNA: TGTGCCAGTAGAGCCTTGGGACAGCTGGGATATAATTCACCCCTCCACTTT

D: TRBD1
J: TRBJ2-1
V: TRBV9
size: once
CDR3: CASSASRTGYNEQFF
DNA: TGTGCCAGCAGCGCCTCGAGGACAGGGTACAATGAGCAGTTCTTC

D: -
J: TRBJ1-1
V: TRBV19
size: -
CDR3: CASRLTPGHTNTEAFF
DNA: TGTGCCAGTAGATTAACCCCGGGACACACTAACACTGAAGCTTTCTTT

D: TRBD1
J: TRBJ1-2
V: TRBV9
size: -
CDR3: CASSESPDRGLVYGYTF
DNA: TGTGCCAGCAGCGAGAGCCCAGACAGGGGGCTAGTCTATGGCTACACCTTC

D: -
J: TRBJ1-2
V: TRBV5-4
size: -
CDR3: CASSSGLGFTF
DNA: TGTGCCAGCAGCTCAGGTCTGGGTTTCACCTTC

D: TRBD2
J: TRBJ2-1
V: TRBV5-6
size: -
CDR3: CASSLSGGRRNEQFF
DNA: TGTGCCAGCAGCTTGAGTGGCGGGAGGAGGAATGAGCAGTTCTTC

D: -
J: TRBJ2-2
V: TRBV6-6
size: -
CDR3: CAILAGLNTGELFF
DNA: TGTGCCATCCTCGCGGGGCTAAACACCGGGGAGCTGTTTTTT

D: TRBD1
J: TRBJ2-7
V: TRBV7-9
size: -
CDR3: CASSLYPGTGLGEQYF
DNA: TGTGCCAGCAGCTTATACCCCGGGACAGGATTAGGAGAGCAGTACTTC

D: -
J: TRBJ1-1
V: TRBV7-3
size: -
CDR3: CASSLTPNTEAFF
DNA: TGTGCCAGCAGCTTAACTCCTAACACTGAAGCTTTCTTT

D: -
J: TRBJ1-2
V: TRBV7-9
size: once
CDR3: CASSYVGQGDYGYTF
DNA: TGTGCCAGCAGCTACGTAGGCCAAGGGGACTATGGCTACACCTTC

D: TRBD2
J: TRBJ2-1
V: TRBV28
size: -
CDR3: CASSFSPLSGSPYNEQFF
DNA: TGTGCCAGCAGTTTCTCGCCCCTAAGCGGGAGCCCTTACAATGAGCAGTTCTTC

D: -
J: TRBJ2-2
V: TRBV5-6
size: -
CDR3: CASSPRASGPGELFF
DNA: TGTGCCAGCAGCCCCCGAGCCTCGGGTCCCGGGGAGCTGTTTTTT

D: TRBD1
J: TRBJ2-1
V: TRBV28
size: -
CDR3: CASSQGGRSYNEQFF
DNA: TGTGCCAGCAGTCAAGGGGGCCGCTCCTACAATGAGCAGTTCTTC

D: -
J: TRBJ2-2
V: TRBV5-1
size: -
CDR3: CASSLADREVTGELFF
DNA: TGCGCCAGCAGCTTGGCAGACAGGGAGGTCACCGGGGAGCTGTTTTTT

D: -
J: TRBJ1-5
V: TRBV19
size: -
CDR3: CASSVGQIFNQPQHF
DNA: TGTGCCAGTAGTGTAGGGCAGATCTTCAATCAGCCCCAGCATTTT

D: -
J: TRBJ1-1
V: TRBV4-1
size: -
CDR3: CASSQATKGIFEAFF
DNA: TGCGCCAGCAGCCAAGCGACAAAGGGGATCTTTGAAGCTTTCTTT

D: -
J: TRBJ1-2
V: TRBV18
size: -
CDR3: CASSPIRQHGYTF
DNA: TGTGCCAGCTCACCAATAAGACAGCACGGCTACACCTTC

D: -
J: TRBJ1-6
V: TRBV6-1
size: few
CDR3: CASSEGGDNSPLHF
DNA: TGTGCCAGCAGTGAAGGGGGCGATAATTCACCCCTCCACTTT

D: TRBD1
J: TRBJ1-2
V: TRBV5-1
size: -
CDR3: CASSPGQDYGYTF
DNA: TGCGCCAGCAGCCCGGGACAGGACTATGGCTACACCTTC

D: TRBD1
J: TRBJ1-2
V: TRBV10-3
size: -
CDR3: CAINRQGANYGYTF
DNA: TGTGCCATCAATCGGCAGGGGGCTAACTATGGCTACACCTTC

D: TRBD1
J: TRBJ2-3
V: TRBV5-1
size: -
CDR3: CASSSDRTSTDTQYF
DNA: TGCGCCAGCAGCTCGGACAGGACTAGCACAGATACGCAGTATTTT

D: -
J: TRBJ2-5
V: TRBV5-8
size: once
CDR3: CASSPTGGTSTKQETQYF
DNA: TGTGCCAGCAGCCCCACCGGGGGAACATCGACAAAACAAGAGACCCAGTACTTC

D: -
J: TRBJ2-2
V: TRBV18
size: -
CDR3: CASSPTTSGTGELFF
DNA: TGTGCCAGCTCCCCCACAACCAGCGGGACCGGGGAGCTGTTTTTT

D: -
J: TRBJ1-1
V: TRBV19
size: -
CDR3: CASSRLAPQGNTEAFF
DNA: TGTGCCAGTAGTAGATTGGCGCCTCAGGGGAACACTGAAGCTTTCTTT

D: TRBD1
J: TRBJ1-1
V: TRBV5-8
size: -
CDR3: CASSWGMAGGYENTEAFF
DNA: TGTGCCAGCAGCTGGGGGATGGCAGGGGGATATGAGAACACTGAAGCTTTCTTT

D: TRBD1
J: TRBJ2-2
V: TRBV10-3
size: -
CDR3: CAISESRTGPNTGELFF
DNA: TGTGCCATCAGTGAGTCGAGGACAGGCCCGAACACCGGGGAGCTGTTTTTT

D: TRBD1
J: TRBJ1-5
V: TRBV7-2
size: -
CDR3: CASSPTGGVNQPQHF
DNA: TGTGCCAGCAGCCCAACAGGGGGTGTCAATCAGCCCCAGCATTTT

D: TRBD1
J: TRBJ1-5
V: TRBV5-1
size: -
CDR3: CASSPQTGLNQPQHF
DNA: TGCGCCAGCAGCCCCCAGACAGGGCTCAATCAGCCCCAGCATTTT

D: -
J: TRBJ1-1
V: TRBV9
size: -
CDR3: CASGLGLGTEAFF
DNA: TGTGCCAGCGGACTAGGGCTAGGAACTGAAGCTTTCTTT

D: TRBD1
J: TRBJ2-7
V: TRBV6-1
size: few
CDR3: CASRGGQGVYEQYF
DNA: TGTGCCAGCAGGGGTGGACAGGGGGTCTACGAGCAGTACTTC

D: TRBD2
J: TRBJ2-1
V: TRBV27
size: -
CDR3: CASSWTGTSGRESYNEQFF
DNA: TGTGCCAGCAGTTGGACCGGGACTAGCGGGAGGGAGTCCTACAATGAGCAGTTCTTC

D: -
J: TRBJ2-7
V: TRBV4-2
size: -
CDR3: CASSQEDGGPYEQYF
DNA: TGTGCCAGCAGCCAAGAAGACGGGGGACCCTACGAGCAGTACTTC

D: TRBD1
J: TRBJ2-7
V: TRBV7-9
size: -
CDR3: CASSPGTGTGEQYF
DNA: TGTGCCAGCAGCCCCGGGACAGGGACCGGAGAGCAGTACTTC

D: TRBD1
J: TRBJ2-3
V: TRBV18
size: -
CDR3: CASSTLQGATDTQYF
DNA: TGTGCCAGCTCAACACTACAGGGGGCCACAGATACGCAGTATTTT